The rows below give T cell receptor beta chains drawn from one sample of a study of blood T cells in healthy people across ages. TCRdb reprocessed the 5' RACE reads with MiXCR, giving one entry per CDR3 protein. The sample records over 600,000 distinct CDR3 sequences, about half being singletons. The sample comprised blood. All receptors come from a man older than 75 in good health. The CDR3 runs from the conserved cysteine through the conserved F or W. D genes are given only for firm matches. For some rows the clone size is stated as once, few or many, or as a class when expanded; others skip it.

v_call,clone_size,j_call,d_call,cdr3_nt,cdr3_aa
TRBV6-1,few,TRBJ2-5,TRBD2,TGTGCCAGCAGCCCGGGGGGAATACAATGGGGGACCCAGTACTTC,CASSPGGIQWGTQYF
TRBV5-1,NA,TRBJ2-3,NA,TGCGCCAGCAGCCCCCGATGGGGCACAGATACGCAGTATTTT,CASSPRWGTDTQYF
TRBV5-1,few,TRBJ2-3,NA,TGCGCCAGCAGCTTGGCAACTAAGGTTCCAGATACGCAGTATTTT,CASSLATKVPDTQYF
TRBV5-1,NA,TRBJ2-2,NA,TGCGCCAGCAGGGCGTCGAACACCGGGGAGCTGTTTTTT,CASRASNTGELFF
TRBV10-3,few,TRBJ1-1,NA,TGTGCCATCAGCCGACCGGGACAACTGAACACTGAAGCTTTCTTT,CAISRPGQLNTEAFF
TRBV6-6,NA,TRBJ1-1,NA,TGTGCCAGCAGTTACCTCGGCAGGGAAGCTTTCTTT,CASSYLGREAFF
TRBV4-2,few,TRBJ2-7,NA,TGTGCCAGCAGCCAAGAAGGTTCTTACCGGTACGAGCAGTACTTC,CASSQEGSYRYEQYF
TRBV12-3/TRBV12-4,few,TRBJ2-1,NA,TGTGCCAGCACCAACCCCAGGGGTTCCTACAATGAGCAGTTCTTC,CASTNPRGSYNEQFF
TRBV29-1,NA,TRBJ2-1,NA,TGCAGCGTTGAACGGGACGGAAATGAGCAGTTCTTC,CSVERDGNEQFF
TRBV7-2,NA,TRBJ2-3,NA,TGTGCCAGCAGCTTAAAATGGGCAGATACGCAGTATTTT,CASSLKWADTQYF
TRBV20-1,NA,TRBJ1-2,NA,TGCAGTGCTAGTGCGAGGGCCGAGGGTTATGGCTACACCTTC,CSASARAEGYGYTF
TRBV4-3,few,TRBJ2-1,NA,TGCGCCAGCAGCATGCCGGGACATACAGATGAGCAGTTCTTC,CASSMPGHTDEQFF
TRBV28,NA,TRBJ2-1,TRBD2,TGTGCCAGCAGTTCTGTAGGGACTAGCGGGTACAATGAGCAGTTCTTC,CASSSVGTSGYNEQFF
TRBV4-1,NA,TRBJ2-1,NA,TGCGCCAGCAGCCAAGCTGCGGCTAGCTGGCGGGTGGCGGTAAGGAGTGAGCAGTTCTTC,CASSQAAASWRVAVRSEQFF
TRBV5-1,NA,TRBJ2-5,TRBD2,TGCGCCAGCAGCCAGACTAGCGGGCGCCAAGAGACCCAGTACTTC,CASSQTSGRQETQYF
TRBV9,once,TRBJ2-5,NA,TGTGCCAGCAGCGTTTTTGGTGGGATCTCAGAGACCCAGTACTTC,CASSVFGGISETQYF
TRBV3-1,NA,TRBJ2-1,TRBD1,TGTGCCAGCAGCCGAGAGGGGACAGGGGGAACATGGTTCTTC,CASSREGTGGTWFF
TRBV7-2,NA,TRBJ2-2,NA,TGTGCCAGCAGACCGGGTCGCCCGCTCGGGGAGCTGTTTTTT,CASRPGRPLGELFF
TRBV20-1,once,TRBJ2-1,NA,TGCAGTGGGTGGGGCGGAGGGGGCGATGAGCAGTTCTTC,CSGWGGGGDEQFF
TRBV6-2/TRBV6-3,NA,TRBJ2-7,TRBD2,TGTGCCAGCAATGGACTAGCGGACTCCTACGAGCAGTACTTC,CASNGLADSYEQYF
TRBV10-1,NA,TRBJ1-1,NA,TGCGCCAGCAGTGAGTCGCAGGGGCGGACTGAAGCTTTCTTT,CASSESQGRTEAFF
TRBV11-2,NA,TRBJ2-1,NA,TGTGCCAGCAGCCAGCTGCAGGGTCCCTACAATGAGCAGTTCTTC,CASSQLQGPYNEQFF
TRBV6-2/TRBV6-3,once,TRBJ1-2,TRBD1,TGTGCCAGCAGGCGACAGGGCCCAGACTATGGCTACACCTTC,CASRRQGPDYGYTF
TRBV27,few,TRBJ2-3,NA,TGTGCCAGCAGTTTAGGTCCACTTGCGACAGATACGCAGTATTTT,CASSLGPLATDTQYF
TRBV6-2/TRBV6-3,NA,TRBJ2-5,NA,TGTGCCAGCAGTTATGACTATCAAGAGACCCAGTACTTC,CASSYDYQETQYF